Listed below are T cell receptor beta chains from one sample, sequenced in a study of response to subunit inactivated influenza vaccine. TCRdb independently ran MiXCR on the RT-PCR reads; one entry per CDR3 protein. The repertoire has around 190,000 distinct CDR3 sequences, 7.5% to 10% of them found once; the top ten carry under 13%. This sample comprised non-naive T cells sorted from PBMCs, obtained on the day of vaccination. The origin of the receptors is a man over 45 who received an inactivated influenza vaccine. CDR3s include the opening cysteine and the closing phenylalanine or tryptophan. Fields, in order: J gene, clone size, V gene, CDR3 protein. Size is omitted from some rows. Given values are once, few, many or a class for expanded clones.

TRBJ1-1 many TRBV5-6 CASSLGQGVTEAFF
TRBJ1-4 . TRBV3-1 CASSPTGLNEKLFF
TRBJ2-3 few TRBV6-1 CASRPVTGRFTDTQYF
TRBJ2-3 . TRBV6-5 CASSSPSIDTQYF
TRBJ2-7 . TRBV7-2 CASRRTSLSYEQYF
TRBJ2-1 many TRBV29-1 CSVEGYNEQFF
TRBJ2-1 few TRBV28 CASSGEANEQFF
TRBJ1-4 . TRBV30 CAWGQGAREKLFF
TRBJ2-2 . TRBV11-1 CTSSLGLEGTGELFF
TRBJ2-1 . TRBV4-2 CASSQDRGTGGSEQFF
TRBJ2-5 . TRBV28 CASRTGRIQETQYF
TRBJ1-2 many TRBV7-2 CASSYSKGGLRGGYTF
TRBJ2-7 few TRBV11-2 CASSYNRGYEQYF
TRBJ2-1 . TRBV7-2 CASNGGGGYNEQFF
TRBJ2-7 . TRBV20-1 CSWGGNLTYEQYF